This entry describes one TCR beta chain. This record belongs to a study of blood T cells in healthy people across ages. CDR1 KGHSH and CDR2 LQKENI come from the germline V gene. This CDR3 comprises 13 residues. The germline V and J ends were trimmed by 7 bases and 7 bases, with 14 bases remaining between them. Sample-barcoded 5' priming and a J-beta primer mix drove a second PCR of about 6 to 11 cycles. Each of the cDNA molecules was tagged by a template-switch adaptor with 12 random nucleotides. TCRdb ran MiXCR on the 5' RACE reads and lists one entry per CDR3 protein. The repertoire holds 1.8 million or so distinct CDR3 sequences, about two fifths seen once, with 23% in the top ten.

Specimen: blood. This TCR was recovered from a human donor in good health. The chain joins TRBV18 to TRBJ2-1; D is undetermined. CDR3 coding DNA: TGTGCCAGCTTCACCCTACAGTTTAATGAGCAGTTCTTC. Translating it yields CASFTLQFNEQFF.